Reported below is one TCR beta chain. Antigen unknown. These data belong to a study of a mutant IDH1 vaccine in newly diagnosed glioma. Study as a whole: Patients got their first vaccination 4-6 weeks after radiotherapy alone, or with temozolomide cycles. Those enrolled had earlier been treated with radiotherapy, temozolomide, or both, mostly both.

General study findings and limits: It seemed that pseudoprogression was not linked to changes in the top peripheral T cell clonotypes.

Clones were sequenced by immunoSEQ multiplex PCR, and TCRdb holds only the in-frame ones, with some missing. The top ten clones hold around 5.3% of a sample with 40,000 to 45,000 clones, about 75% of them seen once. The CDR3 has 14 amino acids. Germline V gives CDR1 SNHLY, CDR2 FYNNEI. The J segment lost 8 bases and the V segment lost 9 bases, leaving 12 bases of the junction unmatched. Time point in this sample: week 23, last vaccination. It was 300 ug of mutant IDH1 20-mer peptide that made up each vaccine dose, given with topical imiquimod. New IDH1-mutant, ATRX-lost WHO grade 3 or 4 astrocytomas occurred in donors.

The genes are TRBV2 and TRBJ1-2; 10 nucleotides agree with TRBD1. The TCR comes from a man aged 45-60 years with glioma. Sequencing used PBMCs, obtained from a glioma patient whose treatment included an IDH1 peptide vaccine. CDR3 residues: CARGQGPRLGGYTF. The CDR3 DNA sequence: TGTGCCAGGGGACAGGGGCCAAGACTGGGCGGCTACACCTTC.